These 25 T cell receptor beta chains came from one sample sequenced in a study of T-cell reconstitution after alpha-beta-depleted transplantation in children. A TCRbeta library incorporating unique molecular identifiers was prepared. One entry per CDR3 protein, called by TCRdb with MiXCR from the PCR reads. The table shows about 210,000 distinct CDR3 sequences, with approximately 15% occurring only once. The sequences come from PBMCs, mostly from graft donor cells, collected 360 days after TCRalphabeta/CD19-depleted stem cell transplant. Receptors were obtained from a male patient under 10 years old who had a stem cell transplant for acute lymphoblastic leukemia, so the T cells may come from the graft donor.

The chain uses TRBV20-1 and TRBJ1-5, with TRBD1 identical over 7 bases. Germline V gives CDR1 DFQATT, CDR2 SNEGSKA (reference sequence). V shed 0 bases and J 0 bases; nucleotides not matched to a gene: 5. The length of the CDR3 is 16 residues. CDR3 amino acids: CSARDGTAYSNQPQHF. DNA of the CDR3: TGCAGTGCTAGAGATGGGACAGCTTATAGCAATCAGCCCCAGCATTTT.

This clonotype was observed a few times. The rearrangement links TRBV6-2 or TRBV6-3 to TRBJ1-2; D is unresolved. Germline CDR1 is MNHEY and CDR2 is SVGEGT. V lost 6 bases to trimming and J lost 7 bases, with 6 bases between them. This CDR3 is built from 10 residues. The CDR3 loop reads CASSDGGYTF. CDR3 DNA: TGTGCCAGCAGCGATGGTGGCTACACCTTC.

The gene calls are TRBV12-3 or TRBV12-4 and TRBJ2-3, with 12 bases identical to TRBD2. The J segment lost 5 bases and the V segment lost 5 bases, leaving 11 bases of the junction unmatched. This CDR3 region has 17 residues. The CDR3 sequence: CASSGKGLAGLKDTQYF. The CDR3 DNA follows: TGTGCCAGCAGTGGAAAGGGACTAGCGGGCCTCAAAGATACGCAGTATTTT.

J is TRBJ2-1 and V is TRBV20-1; the D gene could be TRBD1 or TRBD2 (5 bases each). CDR3 length: 14 amino acids. Germline CDR1 and CDR2: DFQATT and SNEGSKA (reference sequence). V lost 3 bases to trimming and J lost 3 bases, with 12 bases between them. CDR3 protein: CSARGPSNYNEQFF. CDR3 bases: TGCAGTGCTAGGGGACCTTCGAACTACAATGAGCAGTTCTTC.

The chain employs TRBV30 and TRBJ1-2; TRBD1 might be the D (5 bases). The germline V gene encodes CDR1 GTSNPN and CDR2 SVGIG (reference sequence). Trimming pared 3 bases from V and 4 bases from J, leaving 15 bases between. CDR3 size: 14 residues. CDR3 sequence reads: CAWRRRQPSYGYTF. The CDR3 bases are TGTGCCTGGAGAAGGAGACAGCCTAGCTATGGCTACACCTTC.

This clonotype was found a few times. CDR3: CATLQGNEKELFF. CDR3 bases: TGTGCCACCCTGCAGGGGAACGAAAAGGAGCTGTTTTTT. The chain is built from TRBV25-1 and TRBJ2-2, with D possibly being TRBD1 (6 bases). Germline V lookup: CDR1 MGHDK, CDR2 SYGVNS. The CDR3 sequence is 13 residues long. V was shortened by 10 bases and J by 10 bases, with 19 bases between the two germline ends.

This clonotype was recorded a few times. V usage is TRBV7-7 and J usage is TRBJ1-1; D not resolved. V lost 5 bases to trimming and J lost 1 base, with 17 bases between them. This CDR3 is built from 16 residues. The germline V gene has CDR1 SSHAT and CDR2 FNYEAQ (reference sequence). CDR3 nucleotides: TGTGCCAGCAGCCCCCTCTTCGACGCCGGGAACACTGAAGCTTTCTTT. Translated, it gives CASSPLFDAGNTEAFF.

This clonotype was counted a few times. The rearrangement uses TRBV7-9 and TRBJ2-7, with D possibly TRBD2 on 5 matching bases. The germline V gene has CDR1 SEHNR and CDR2 FQNEAQ (reference sequence). The V and J ends lost 1 base and 6 bases respectively, with 10 bases between them. The CDR3 runs to 13 residues. CDR3 DNA: TGTGCCAGCAGCTTAGGGGAGTTGAGCGAGCAGTACTTC. Protein product: CASSLGELSEQYF.

This clonotype was counted a single time. The chain links TRBV16 to TRBJ2-1, with 7 positions matching TRBD2. CDR3 length equals 16 residues. In germline, CDR1 is KGHSY, CDR2 FQNENV. J was trimmed by 0 bases and V by 2 bases; bases with no gene match: 4. In DNA form, the CDR3 reads TGTGCCAGCAGCCAAATGGGACTAAGCTCCTACAATGAGCAGTTCTTC. This codes for CASSQMGLSSYNEQFF.

Only a few counts were recorded for this clonotype. The chain uses TRBV6-5 and TRBJ1-1, with D hard to call. The CDR3 is 11 residues long. Trimming pared 6 bases from V and 7 bases from J, leaving 9 bases between. CDR1 is MNHEY, CDR2 SVGAGI, per germline. The CDR3 is CASSARGEAFF. The CDR3 DNA follows: TGTGCCAGCAGCGCACGGGGTGAAGCTTTCTTT.

This clonotype has only a few counts. This rearrangement joins TRBV15 to TRBJ2-5; possible D gene TRBD1, 5 bases. This CDR3 spans 15 amino acids. V was shortened by 1 base and J by 4 bases, with 13 bases between the two germline ends. Germline V gene data show CDR1 as LNHNV and CDR2 as YYDKDF (reference sequence). The CDR3 DNA sequence: TGTGCCACCAGCAGAGCAGGGAACTCGAGAGAGACCCAGTACTTC. Amino acids: CATSRAGNSRETQYF.

This chain uses TRBV27 with TRBJ2-5; no clear D. The V end was cut by 8 bases, the J end by 4 bases, with 8 bases between. Germline assignment: CDR1 MNHEY and CDR2 SMNVEV (reference sequence). This CDR3 has 11 amino acids. CDR3 in DNA: TGTGCCAGCGTTTGGGGAGAGACCCAGTACTTC. It encodes CASVWGETQYF.

The chain joins TRBV24-1 to TRBJ1-1, with 7 nucleotides matching TRBD1. The CDR3 loop spans 13 amino acids. Unmatched junction bases numbered 3, after V lost 5 bases and J lost 4 bases. The germline V gene encodes CDR1 KGHDR and CDR2 SFDVKD. CDR3 coding DNA: TGTGCCACCAGTGGGACAGGCGGCACTGAAGCTTTCTTT. This encodes CATSGTGGTEAFF.

This sequence joins TRBV3-1 and TRBJ2-3, with D unresolved. V was shortened by 0 bases and J by 3 bases, with 10 bases between the two germline ends. Germline V lookup: CDR1 LGHDT, CDR2 YNNKEL (reference sequence). The CDR3 runs 15 residues. The CDR3 DNA sequence: TGTGCCAGCAGCCAAGATCGCCAGGCGACAGATACGCAGTATTTT. Protein sequence: CASSQDRQATDTQYF.

The CDR3 nucleotides read TGCGCCAGCAGCCAAGATCGCACTAGCGGGAGAAGCACAGATACGCAGTATTTT. Protein sequence: CASSQDRTSGRSTDTQYF. The J gene is TRBJ2-3, the V gene TRBV4-3; 11 bases agree with TRBD2. The CDR3 has 18 residues. Per germline, CDR1 LGHNA and CDR2 YSLEER. Trimming at V came to 0 bases and at J to 0 bases, leaving 5 bases not matched to a gene.

This clonotype has only a few counts. V and J are TRBV4-3 and TRBJ2-7; D might be TRBD2 (6 bases). The V and J ends lost 5 bases and 0 bases respectively, with 14 bases between them. This CDR3 spans 15 amino acids. Germline V gives CDR1 LGHNA, CDR2 YSLEER. CDR3 sequence (DNA): TGCGCCAGCAGCGAACTAGCCGGAGGCTCCTACGAGCAGTACTTC. Amino acids: CASSELAGGSYEQYF.

This clonotype was seen only a few times. CDR3 sequence reads: CASSRGLEDSGNTIYF. Written as DNA, the CDR3 is TGTGCCAGCAGCCGGGGACTGGAGGACTCTGGAAACACCATATATTTT. The chain employs TRBV4-2 and TRBJ1-3; perhaps TRBD1 as D (5 bases). V lost 4 bases to trimming and J lost 0 bases, with 13 bases between them. The CDR3 spans 16 residues. Germline CDR1 LGHNA, CDR2 YNFKEQ.

Concerning this clonotype itself: Possible read error: a much larger clone is one base away. This chain links TRBV11-1 with TRBJ2-1, with D tentatively TRBD2 (5 bases). The CDR3 loop spans 15 amino acids. V shed 5 bases and J shed 0 bases, with 11 bases lying between them. Per the germline V gene, CDR1 is SGHAT and CDR2 is FQDESV (reference sequence). CDR3 in amino acids: CASSRSESSYNEQFF. CDR3 DNA: TGTGCCAGCAGCCGTAGCGAGAGCTCCTACAATGAGCAGTTCTTC.

Ten or more counts support this clonotype. The chain has TRBV2 and TRBJ2-1; 7 nucleotides agree with TRBD1. There are 15 residues in the CDR3. In germline, CDR1 is SNHLY, CDR2 FYNNEI. V gave up 7 bases and J gave up 7 bases; unmatched junction bases: 13. Written as DNA, the CDR3 is TGTGCCAGCATCCCCAGGGGGTTGTTTGAAAATGAGCAGTTCTTC. It yields the protein CASIPRGLFENEQFF.

This clonotype occurred a few times. The chain has TRBV12-3 or TRBV12-4 and TRBJ2-7, with 8 bases lining up with TRBD1. J lost 4 bases, V lost 5 bases, and 10 bases had no gene match. The CDR3 has 15 residues. The CDR3 region is CASSTMRDRGYEQYF. CDR3 DNA: TGTGCCAGCAGTACTATGAGAGACAGGGGTTACGAGCAGTACTTC.

This chain connects TRBV3-1 to TRBJ1-1; D possibly corresponds to TRBD1 (5 bases). The CDR3 has 17 residues. V gave up 0 bases and J gave up 1 base, with 15 bases separating them. Germline-derived CDR1 and CDR2 are LGHDT and YNNKEL (reference sequence). CDR3 in amino acids: CASSQEGWRGTNTEAFF. The CDR3 DNA reads as TGTGCCAGCAGCCAAGAAGGTTGGAGGGGAACGAACACTGAAGCTTTCTTT.

This clonotype came up a few times. The V call is TRBV20-1, the J call TRBJ1-4, with D perhaps TRBD1 (5 bases). The V end was cut by 6 bases, the J end by 8 bases, with 13 bases between. Germline values: CDR1 DFQATT, CDR2 SNEGSKA (reference sequence). The CDR3 length is 12 residues. CDR3 sequence: CSAGDYGEKLFF. The CDR3 bases are TGCAGTGCCGGGGACTACGGCGAAAAACTGTTTTTT.

This clonotype was found a few times. This chain uses TRBV2 with TRBJ1-1; D remains ambiguous. Trimming removed 8 bases from V and 7 bases from J, with 11 bases in between. There are 11 residues in the CDR3. Per the germline V gene, CDR1 is SNHLY and CDR2 is FYNNEI. The DNA for the CDR3 is TGTGCCAGCCGGCAGTCCTTTGAAGCTTTCTTT. It yields the protein CASRQSFEAFF.

This clonotype was counted only a few times. The chain carries TRBV27 and TRBJ2-1; D might be TRBD2 (5 bases). The germline gives CDR1 MNHEY, CDR2 SMNVEV (reference sequence). The CDR3 runs to 12 residues. The ends were cut back, 8 bases at V and 1 base at J, with 6 bases in the middle. The CDR3 DNA is TGTGCCAGCGGGGAGTCCTACAATGAGCAGTTCTTC. It translates to CASGESYNEQFF.

This clonotype was seen a few times. The V and J genes are TRBV12-3 or TRBV12-4 and TRBJ2-7; D tentatively fits TRBD1 or TRBD2 (5 bases each). Trimming removed 4 bases at V and 3 bases at J, with 10 bases between. This CDR3 contains 13 residues. CDR3 DNA sequence: TGTGCCAGCAGTTATGGGACCTTCTACGAGCAGTACTTC. It encodes CASSYGTFYEQYF.